These T cell receptor beta chains were read from a single sample in a study of Ad26.COV2.S vaccination and SARS-CoV-2 variants. Method: immunoSEQ multiplex PCR; TCRdb's copy keeps in-frame clones and lacks some. Found here are around 300,000 clones, around 90% of them singletons; the top ten hold approximately 5.8%. The sequencing here drew on peripheral blood, taken in a trial of Ad26.COV2.S vaccine versus placebo. These receptors were taken from a person aged 18-60 years who received the Ad26.COV2.S COVID-19 vaccine or a placebo. Each CDR3 is given with its conserved first and last residue. D genes are given only for firm matches. Clone size is not always given. Where it is, it says once, few, many or a class for expanded clones.

D gene: -; J gene: TRBJ1-1; clone size: -; V gene: TRBV4-2; CDR3 DNA: TGTGCCAGCAGCCAATCCTCGGCGAACACTGAAGCTTTCTTT; CDR3 protein: CASSQSSANTEAFF
D gene: -; J gene: TRBJ1-1; clone size: -; V gene: TRBV30; CDR3 DNA: TGTGCCTGGAGCGTGGGTATCGCTGAAGCTTTCTTT; CDR3 protein: CAWSVGIAEAFF
D gene: -; J gene: TRBJ2-3; clone size: -; V gene: TRBV24-1; CDR3 DNA: TGTGCCACCAGTGACCCGACAGGGAGGACGCAGTATTTT; CDR3 protein: CATSDPTGRTQYF
D gene: -; J gene: TRBJ1-5; clone size: -; V gene: TRBV7-8; CDR3 DNA: TGTGCCAGCAGCTTAGAGCATCAGCCCCAGCATTTT; CDR3 protein: CASSLEHQPQHF
D gene: -; J gene: TRBJ1-1; clone size: -; V gene: TRBV6-2/TRBV6-3; CDR3 DNA: TGTGCCAGCAGTATCGACAGTGGGAACACTGAAGCTTTCTTT; CDR3 protein: CASSIDSGNTEAFF
D gene: TRBD1; J gene: TRBJ1-4; clone size: -; V gene: TRBV5-8; CDR3 DNA: TGTGCCAGCAGCCCCGGGACAGGGATTGAAAAACTGTTTTTT; CDR3 protein: CASSPGTGIEKLFF
D gene: -; J gene: TRBJ1-1; clone size: -; V gene: TRBV25-1; CDR3 DNA: TGTGCCAGCAGTGAAAGCGGGACACAAACTGAAGCTTTCTTT; CDR3 protein: CASSESGTQTEAFF
D gene: -; J gene: TRBJ2-1; clone size: -; V gene: TRBV28; CDR3 DNA: TGTGCCAGCAGTTTACCCCTAGGTTTGGGTGAGCAGTTCTTC; CDR3 protein: CASSLPLGLGEQFF
D gene: TRBD1; J gene: TRBJ1-2; clone size: -; V gene: TRBV4-1; CDR3 DNA: TGCGCCAGCAGCCAAGAAGGACAGGGTTTCGCTAACTATGGCTACACCTTC; CDR3 protein: CASSQEGQGFANYGYTF
D gene: TRBD2; J gene: TRBJ2-2; clone size: once; V gene: TRBV5-1; CDR3 DNA: TGCGCCAGCAGCTTGTATGCGGGAGAGAACACCGGGGAGCTGTTTTTT; CDR3 protein: CASSLYAGENTGELFF
D gene: TRBD2; J gene: TRBJ2-3; clone size: -; V gene: TRBV3-1/TRBV3-2; CDR3 DNA: TGTGCCAGCAGCCAAGCGGGGGGGCGGACAGATACGCAGTATTTT; CDR3 protein: CASSQAGGRTDTQYF
D gene: -; J gene: TRBJ1-3; clone size: -; V gene: TRBV11-2; CDR3 DNA: TGTGCCAGCAGCCAGGGGACCGAAAGGAGGAACACCATATATTTT; CDR3 protein: CASSQGTERRNTIYF
D gene: -; J gene: TRBJ1-5; clone size: -; V gene: TRBV7-2; CDR3 DNA: TGTGCCAGCAGCCCCGACAGCGGTGTCCGGCAGCCCCAGCATTTT; CDR3 protein: CASSPDSGVRQPQHF
D gene: TRBD2; J gene: TRBJ2-3; clone size: -; V gene: TRBV28; CDR3 DNA: TGTGCCAGCGGCGTAGCGGGAACCGTTGGGTCGTATTTT; CDR3 protein: CASGVAGTVGSYF
D gene: -; J gene: TRBJ1-1; clone size: -; V gene: TRBV5-6; CDR3 DNA: TGTGCCAGCAGCTACCCCGGGACACTAGGTTTTACTGAAGCTTTCTTT; CDR3 protein: CASSYPGTLGFTEAFF
D gene: -; J gene: TRBJ1-1; clone size: -; V gene: TRBV5-4; CDR3 DNA: TGTGCCAGCAGCTTTCAGGGCGGAACTGAAGCTTTCTTT; CDR3 protein: CASSFQGGTEAFF
D gene: -; J gene: TRBJ2-2; clone size: -; V gene: TRBV4-1; CDR3 DNA: TGCGCCAGCAGCCAAGGGCAGGGGGGAAACACCGGGGAGCTGTTTTTT; CDR3 protein: CASSQGQGGNTGELFF
D gene: -; J gene: TRBJ1-2; clone size: few; V gene: TRBV19; CDR3 DNA: TGTGCCAGTAGTACTAGGGCCAAGTTGGGAAATGGCTACACCTTC; CDR3 protein: CASSTRAKLGNGYTF
D gene: -; J gene: TRBJ1-6; clone size: few; V gene: TRBV5-1; CDR3 DNA: TGCGCCAGCAGCTTGGACCCCCCGCAGATCACGGATAATTCACCCCTCCACTTT; CDR3 protein: CASSLDPPQITDNSPLHF
D gene: TRBD1; J gene: TRBJ2-1; clone size: -; V gene: TRBV25-1; CDR3 DNA: TGTGCCAGCAGTGGTCTGACAGGGTCCTCCTACAATGAGCAGTTCTTC; CDR3 protein: CASSGLTGSSYNEQFF
D gene: -; J gene: TRBJ1-4; clone size: -; V gene: TRBV2; CDR3 DNA: TGTGCCAGCGGGCCACGTACGACCGAAAAACTGTTTTTT; CDR3 protein: CASGPRTTEKLFF
D gene: TRBD1; J gene: TRBJ1-2; clone size: -; V gene: TRBV4-1; CDR3 DNA: TGCGCCAGCAGCCCTCACAGGGGTTGGGCTAACTATGGCTACACCTTC; CDR3 protein: CASSPHRGWANYGYTF
D gene: TRBD2; J gene: TRBJ2-5; clone size: -; V gene: TRBV30; CDR3 DNA: TGTGCCTGGAGCCACAACAATAGCGGGAGGGGGAAAGAGACCCAGTACTTC; CDR3 protein: CAWSHNNSGRGKETQYF
D gene: -; J gene: TRBJ2-1; clone size: -; V gene: TRBV7-9; CDR3 DNA: TGTGCCAGCAGCTTAGATGGCAGATACAATGAGCAGTTCTTC; CDR3 protein: CASSLDGRYNEQFF
D gene: -; J gene: TRBJ1-4; clone size: -; V gene: TRBV18; CDR3 DNA: TGTGCCAGCTCACCCGGGGTAGCAACTAATGAAAAACTGTTTTTT; CDR3 protein: CASSPGVATNEKLFF
D gene: -; J gene: TRBJ2-1; clone size: -; V gene: TRBV7-3; CDR3 DNA: TGTGCCAGCAGCCTTACCCCCTCAGGATCCGGAGCCTACAATGAGCAGTTCTTC; CDR3 protein: CASSLTPSGSGAYNEQFF
D gene: TRBD1; J gene: TRBJ1-5; clone size: -; V gene: TRBV4-3; CDR3 DNA: TGCGCCAGCAGCCAAGAGACAAACAGGGGGCGTCAGCCCCAGCATTTT; CDR3 protein: CASSQETNRGRQPQHF
D gene: -; J gene: TRBJ1-6; clone size: -; V gene: TRBV6-2/TRBV6-3; CDR3 DNA: TGTGCCAGCAGTTACACTATGTTACAGGGCCTTTGGGATTCACCCCTCCACTTT; CDR3 protein: CASSYTMLQGLWDSPLHF
D gene: TRBD1; J gene: TRBJ1-1; clone size: -; V gene: TRBV5-4; CDR3 DNA: TGTGCCAGCAGCCCCTACGACAGGGATAATGAAGCTTTCTTT; CDR3 protein: CASSPYDRDNEAFF
D gene: -; J gene: TRBJ1-1; clone size: -; V gene: TRBV6-2/TRBV6-3; CDR3 DNA: TGTGCCAGCAGTTACGTCGAAAACACTGAAGCTTTCTTT; CDR3 protein: CASSYVENTEAFF
D gene: -; J gene: TRBJ1-1; clone size: -; V gene: TRBV2; CDR3 DNA: TGTGCCAGCAAAGGGGACTGGGGTGAAGCTTTCTTT; CDR3 protein: CASKGDWGEAFF
D gene: TRBD1; J gene: TRBJ2-1; clone size: -; V gene: TRBV5-1; CDR3 DNA: TGCGCCAGCAGCACCGGACAGGGGTTTTTGAATGAGCAGTTCTTC; CDR3 protein: CASSTGQGFLNEQFF
D gene: -; J gene: TRBJ1-5; clone size: -; V gene: TRBV5-1; CDR3 DNA: TGCGCCAGCTCACGCGGGAGCAATCAGCCCCAGCATTTT; CDR3 protein: CASSRGSNQPQHF
D gene: TRBD2; J gene: TRBJ2-4; clone size: once; V gene: TRBV5-4; CDR3 DNA: TGTGCCAGCAGCCCCCTAGCGGGGGGGGCCAAAAACATTCAGTACTTC; CDR3 protein: CASSPLAGGAKNIQYF
D gene: -; J gene: TRBJ1-3; clone size: -; V gene: TRBV10-3; CDR3 DNA: TGTGCCATCAGTGAATCACAGACAGGCTCTGGAAACACCATATATTTT; CDR3 protein: CAISESQTGSGNTIYF
D gene: -; J gene: TRBJ2-5; clone size: -; V gene: TRBV6-5; CDR3 DNA: TGTGCCAGCAGTCGAGAGGGGACCCAGTACTTC; CDR3 protein: CASSREGTQYF
D gene: -; J gene: TRBJ2-7; clone size: -; V gene: TRBV6-2/TRBV6-3; CDR3 DNA: TGTGCCAGCAGTTACAGCCACAACCGGATCAAAACATCTGAAGAGCAGTACTTC; CDR3 protein: CASSYSHNRIKTSEEQYF
D gene: -; J gene: TRBJ1-1; clone size: few; V gene: TRBV19; CDR3 DNA: TGTGCCAGCACCTACAGAGGAATCCCTGAAGCTTTCTTT; CDR3 protein: CASTYRGIPEAFF
D gene: -; J gene: TRBJ1-1; clone size: -; V gene: TRBV7-2; CDR3 DNA: TGTGCCAGCAGCTTAGAGCCGGGCATAAACACTGAAGCTTTCTTT; CDR3 protein: CASSLEPGINTEAFF
D gene: TRBD2; J gene: TRBJ2-1; clone size: -; V gene: TRBV7-3; CDR3 DNA: TGTGCCAGCAGTACGGGGGGAGGATACGATGAGCAGTTCTTC; CDR3 protein: CASSTGGGYDEQFF
D gene: TRBD1; J gene: TRBJ1-5; clone size: -; V gene: TRBV27; CDR3 DNA: TGTGCCAGCAGGCGAAGTGGGACAGGCAATCAGCCCCAGCATTTT; CDR3 protein: CASRRSGTGNQPQHF
D gene: -; J gene: TRBJ2-1; clone size: once; V gene: TRBV2; CDR3 DNA: TGTGCCAGCTTCGAGCCCACTGCCTACAATGAGCAGTTCTTC; CDR3 protein: CASFEPTAYNEQFF
D gene: TRBD1; J gene: TRBJ1-1; clone size: -; V gene: TRBV3-1/TRBV3-2; CDR3 DNA: TGTGCCAGCAGCCAAGAGGGACAGATGAACACTGAAGCTTTCTTT; CDR3 protein: CASSQEGQMNTEAFF
D gene: -; J gene: TRBJ1-5; clone size: -; V gene: TRBV7-9; CDR3 DNA: TGTGCCAGCAGCGCCGGGGTGGGTCAGCCCCAGCATTTT; CDR3 protein: CASSAGVGQPQHF
D gene: TRBD1; J gene: TRBJ1-5; clone size: -; V gene: TRBV5-4; CDR3 DNA: TGTGCCAGCAGCGAGGGACAGGATATCAATCAGCCCCAGCATTTT; CDR3 protein: CASSEGQDINQPQHF